The rows below give T cell receptor beta chains drawn from one sample of a study of control samples from healthy donors and cancer patients. Profiling relied on immunoSEQ multiplex PCR, and the TCRdb table lists in-frame clones only, not all of them. The sample has approximately 130,000 clones; 80% to 90% are singletons. Sequences were obtained from blood. The receptor set was obtained from a man aged 25 to 45 in good health. Both conserved end residues are part of each CDR3. A D gene is named only where the DNA matches it firmly. Some rows have no size entry. The others give once, few or many, or a class for an expanded clone.

V	size	J	D	CDR3	DNA
TRBV5-3	once	TRBJ1-2	-	CAPGAGYGYTF	TGTGCCCCCGGGGCGGGTTATGGCTACACCTTC
TRBV30	-	TRBJ2-1	-	CAWRGGRPNEQFF	TGTGCCTGGAGGGGGGGGCGCCCCAATGAGCAGTTCTTC
TRBV27	-	TRBJ1-1	-	CASSSSRGNTEAFF	TGTGCCAGCAGTTCCTCCCGGGGGAACACTGAAGCTTTCTTT
TRBV6-6	-	TRBJ1-2	-	CASSLEVNYGYTF	TGTGCCAGCAGTTTGGAGGTTAACTATGGCTACACCTTC
TRBV4-1	-	TRBJ2-5	-	CASSQVGGKETQYF	TGCGCCAGCAGCCAAGTGGGGGGCAAGGAGACCCAGTACTTC
TRBV5-1	-	TRBJ1-1	-	CASSAQTGGTEAFF	TGCGCCAGCAGCGCCCAGACAGGAGGGACTGAAGCTTTCTTT
TRBV24-1	-	TRBJ2-5	TRBD2	CATSDLTSGGAKTQYF	TGTGCCACCAGTGACTTAACTAGCGGGGGGGCGAAGACCCAGTACTTC
TRBV30	-	TRBJ1-5	TRBD1	CAWSVGGRDQPQHF	TGTGCCTGGAGTGTAGGGGGCCGGGATCAGCCCCAGCATTTT
TRBV5-1	once	TRBJ1-1	-	CASSSTRTDVPEAFF	TGCGCCAGCAGCTCCACCCGGACCGATGTGCCTGAAGCTTTCTTT
TRBV2	-	TRBJ2-3	-	CASSPDSDTQYF	TGTGCCAGCAGTCCGGACTCAGATACGCAGTATTTT
TRBV7-3	-	TRBJ1-3	-	CASSLAGGSGNTIYF	TGTGCCAGCAGTTTGGCAGGCGGCTCTGGAAACACCATATATTTT
TRBV19	-	TRBJ1-6	TRBD1	CASSIGSLGTGGFRGPLHF	TGTGCCAGTAGTATTGGTTCTCTCGGGACAGGGGGCTTTCGGGGGCCCCTCCACTTT
TRBV19	-	TRBJ1-3	-	CASFNGKYSGNTIYF	TGTGCCAGTTTTAATGGGAAATACTCTGGAAACACCATATATTTT
TRBV4-1	-	TRBJ2-3	TRBD2	CASSQAQNKRGSTDTQYF	TGCGCCAGCAGCCAAGCGCAAAATAAGCGGGGTAGCACAGATACGCAGTATTTT
TRBV29-1	-	TRBJ1-4	-	CSAREGTNEKLFF	TGCAGCGCCCGGGAGGGGACTAATGAAAAACTGTTTTTT
TRBV7-2	-	TRBJ1-1	-	CASSSDMNTEAFF	TGTGCCAGCAGCTCGGATATGAACACTGAAGCTTTCTTT
TRBV18	-	TRBJ2-1	-	CASSPPQEGEQFF	TGTGCCAGCTCACCACCGCAGGAAGGGGAGCAGTTCTTC
TRBV25-1	-	TRBJ1-1	TRBD1	CASSEYPGQGNAEAFF	TGTGCCAGCAGTGAATACCCGGGACAGGGGAACGCTGAAGCTTTCTTT
TRBV6-6	-	TRBJ1-1	TRBD1	CASSYSQGMNTEAFF	TGTGCCAGCAGTTACTCACAGGGGATGAACACTGAAGCTTTCTTT
TRBV7-9	-	TRBJ2-1	TRBD2	CASSLGPGGNEQFF	TGTGCCAGCAGCTTAGGACCGGGGGGCAATGAGCAGTTCTTC
TRBV2	-	TRBJ2-2	-	CASRKEGGNTGELFF	TGTGCCAGCAGAAAAGAGGGGGGGAACACCGGGGAGCTGTTTTTT
TRBV15	-	TRBJ1-2	-	CATSREGLRGYTF	TGTGCCACCAGCAGAGAGGGTTTAAGGGGCTACACCTTC
TRBV6-1	-	TRBJ1-2	-	CASSEGRHGYTF	TGTGCCAGCAGTGAAGGTAGACATGGCTACACCTTC
TRBV7-2	-	TRBJ1-2	TRBD1	CASSSGQGARYGYTF	TGTGCCAGCAGCTCCGGACAGGGGGCCAGGTATGGCTACACCTTC
TRBV5-8	once	TRBJ1-5	TRBD1	CASSVGQGGQPQHF	TGTGCCAGCAGCGTGGGACAGGGCGGTCAGCCCCAGCATTTT
TRBV18	-	TRBJ2-3	TRBD2	CASSLASGDTDTQYF	TGTGCCAGCTCACTAGCTAGCGGGGACACAGATACGCAGTATTTT
TRBV12-3/TRBV12-4	-	TRBJ1-2	-	CASSFGGTAGYTF	TGTGCCAGCAGTTTTGGCGGGACGGCTGGCTACACCTTC
TRBV10-2	-	TRBJ1-1	-	CASSESNTGRTNTEAFF	TGCGCCAGCAGTGAGTCGAATACGGGACGGACGAACACTGAAGCTTTCTTT
TRBV18	-	TRBJ1-1	-	CASSSAVASTGTEAFF	TGTGCCAGCTCTTCCGCGGTAGCGTCAACGGGCACTGAAGCTTTCTTT
TRBV5-1	once	TRBJ2-2	-	CASSRTYRSVNTGELFF	TGCGCCAGCAGCAGAACGTACAGGTCGGTGAACACCGGGGAGCTGTTTTTT
TRBV7-3	-	TRBJ1-1	-	CASSRPPF	TGTGCCAGCAGCCGCCCTCCCTTT
TRBV30	-	TRBJ1-2	-	CAWRFSRANYGYTF	TGTGCCTGGAGGTTCTCAAGAGCTAACTATGGCTACACCTTC
TRBV18	-	TRBJ1-6	-	CASSVPNSPLHF	TGTGCCAGCTCAGTGCCCAATTCACCCCTCCACTTT
TRBV5-1	-	TRBJ2-2	TRBD1	CASSWAGTGNTGELFF	TGCGCCAGCAGCTGGGCCGGGACAGGGAACACCGGGGAGCTGTTTTTT
TRBV6-2/TRBV6-3	once	TRBJ2-2	-	CASSYAWVGNTGELFF	TGTGCCAGCAGTTACGCTTGGGTCGGGAACACCGGGGAGCTGTTTTTT